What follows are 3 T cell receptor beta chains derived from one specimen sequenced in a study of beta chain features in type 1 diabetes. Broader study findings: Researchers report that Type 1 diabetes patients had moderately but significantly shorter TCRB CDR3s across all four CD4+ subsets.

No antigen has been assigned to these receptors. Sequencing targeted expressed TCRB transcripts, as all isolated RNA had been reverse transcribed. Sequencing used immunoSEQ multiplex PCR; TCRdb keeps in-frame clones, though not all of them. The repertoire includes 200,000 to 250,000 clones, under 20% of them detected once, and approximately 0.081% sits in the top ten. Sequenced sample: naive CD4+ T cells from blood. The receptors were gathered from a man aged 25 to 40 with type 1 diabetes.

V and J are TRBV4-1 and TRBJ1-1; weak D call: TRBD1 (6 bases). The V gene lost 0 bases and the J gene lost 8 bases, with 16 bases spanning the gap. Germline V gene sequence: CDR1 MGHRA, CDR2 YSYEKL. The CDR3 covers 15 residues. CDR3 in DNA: TGCGCCAGCAGCCAAGAGGGGGGCCTCCCTCGGGAAGCTTTCTTT. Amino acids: CASSQEGGLPREAFF.

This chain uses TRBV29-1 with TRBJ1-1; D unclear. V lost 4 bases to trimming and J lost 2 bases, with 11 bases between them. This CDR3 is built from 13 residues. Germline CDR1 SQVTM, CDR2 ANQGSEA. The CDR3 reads CSVALRFNTEAFF. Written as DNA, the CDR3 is TGCAGCGTTGCATTGCGCTTTAACACTGAAGCTTTCTTT.

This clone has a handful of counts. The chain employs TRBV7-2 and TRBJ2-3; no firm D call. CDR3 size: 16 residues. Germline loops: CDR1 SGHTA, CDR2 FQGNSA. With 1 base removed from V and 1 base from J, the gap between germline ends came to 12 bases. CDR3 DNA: TGTGCCAGCAGCTTAGTGGGTGGGGTCGGCACAGATACGCAGTATTTT. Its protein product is CASSLVGGVGTDTQYF. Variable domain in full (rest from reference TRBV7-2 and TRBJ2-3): GAGVSQSPSNKVTEKGKDVELRCDPISGHTALYWYRQSLGQGLEFLIYFQGNSAPDKSGLPSDRFSAERTGGSVSTLTIQRTQQEDSAVYLCASSLVGGVGTDTQYFGPGTRLTVL.